These 2 T cell receptor beta chains came from one sample sequenced in a study of T cell repertoires in cytomegalovirus infection. Each CDR3 protein gets one entry after TCRdb re-called the reads with MiXCR. The data show around 260,000 distinct CDR3 sequences, with approximately 9% seen just once and about 15% held by the top ten. Sample: PBMCs. The receptors stem from a human donor in good health (CMV status not recorded). Some clones in this sample may be carry-over from other donors' samples.

This clonotype has just one count. The CDR3 bases are TGCAGTGCTAGAGATCGCGAACGGCTGGGCCAGCCCCAGCATTTT. Residues: CSARDRERLGQPQHF. V is TRBV20-1 and J is TRBJ1-5; D ambiguous. Per the germline V gene, CDR1 is DFQATT and CDR2 is SNEGSKA (reference sequence). The V end lost 0 bases, the J end lost 7 bases, and 16 bases lay between the germline ends. There are 15 residues in the CDR3.

The chain's CDR3 is CASSEETSGGGAGYTDTQYF. CDR3 sequence (DNA): TGTGCCAGCAGTGAAGAGACTAGCGGGGGGGGAGCCGGATACACAGATACGCAGTATTTT. The chain recombines TRBV2 with TRBJ2-3; 14 bases agree with TRBD2. CDR1 is SNHLY, CDR2 FYNNEI, per germline. This CDR3 has 20 residues. V shed 1 base, J shed 2 bases, and the junction held 11 bases outside the gene matches.